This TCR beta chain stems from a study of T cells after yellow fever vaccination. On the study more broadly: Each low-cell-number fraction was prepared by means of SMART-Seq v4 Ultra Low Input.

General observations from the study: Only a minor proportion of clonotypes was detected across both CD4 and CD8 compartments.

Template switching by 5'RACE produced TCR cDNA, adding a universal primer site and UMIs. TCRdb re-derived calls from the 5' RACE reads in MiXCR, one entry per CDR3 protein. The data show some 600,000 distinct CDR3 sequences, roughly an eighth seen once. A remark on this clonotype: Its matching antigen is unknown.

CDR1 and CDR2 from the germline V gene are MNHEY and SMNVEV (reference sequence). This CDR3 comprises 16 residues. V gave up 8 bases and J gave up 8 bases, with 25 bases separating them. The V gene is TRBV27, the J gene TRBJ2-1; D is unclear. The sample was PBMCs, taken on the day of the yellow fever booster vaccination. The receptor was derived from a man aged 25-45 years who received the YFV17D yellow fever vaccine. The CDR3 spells CASRPILGQSLYEQFF. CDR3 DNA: TGTGCCAGCCGCCCAATCCTGGGCCAGTCGCTCTATGAGCAGTTCTTC.